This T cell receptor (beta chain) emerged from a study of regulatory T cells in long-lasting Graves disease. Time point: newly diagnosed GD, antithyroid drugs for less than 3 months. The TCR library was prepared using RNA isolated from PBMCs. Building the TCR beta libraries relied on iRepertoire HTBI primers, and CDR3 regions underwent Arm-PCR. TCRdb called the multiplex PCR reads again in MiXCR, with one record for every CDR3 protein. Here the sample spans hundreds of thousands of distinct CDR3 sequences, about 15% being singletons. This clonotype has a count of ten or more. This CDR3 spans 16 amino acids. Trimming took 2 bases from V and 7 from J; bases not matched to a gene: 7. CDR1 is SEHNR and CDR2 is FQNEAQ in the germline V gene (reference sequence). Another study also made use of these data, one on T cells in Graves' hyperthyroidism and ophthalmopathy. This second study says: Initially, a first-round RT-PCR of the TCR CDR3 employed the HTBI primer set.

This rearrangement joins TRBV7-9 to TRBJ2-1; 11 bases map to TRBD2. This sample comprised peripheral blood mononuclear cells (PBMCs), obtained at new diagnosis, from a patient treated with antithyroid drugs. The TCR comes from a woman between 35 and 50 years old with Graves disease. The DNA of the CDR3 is TGTGCCAGCAGCTTAATTAGCGGGAGGGCCCCTAATGAGCAGTTCTTC. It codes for CASSLISGRAPNEQFF.